This T cell receptor (beta chain) appears in the sequencing data of a study of blood T cell repertoires in COVID-19. The table came from immunoSEQ multiplex PCR; TCRdb's copy has only in-frame clones and leaves some out. Of around 380,000 clones in the sample, around 87% were seen once. The CDR3 contains 15 residues. V lost 4 bases, J lost 4 bases, and 7 bases stayed unmatched. Germline V gene sequence: CDR1 SGDLS, CDR2 YYNGEE. The chain couples TRBV9 to TRBJ2-5; 10 bases agree with TRBD2. The clonotype originates from a man under 40 who had recovered from COVID-19. Sequenced sample: PBMCs or T cells enriched from blood (not recorded which). The CDR3 DNA reads as TGTGCCAGCAGCCGATCCTCTAGCGGGGGAGAGACCCAGTACTTC. Protein sequence: CASSRSSSGGETQYF. Based on the CDR3 plus reference TRBV9 and TRBJ2-5, the full variable domain is DSGVTQTPKHLITATGQRVTLRCSPRSGDLSVYWYQQSLDQGLQFLIQYYNGEERAKGNILERFSAQQFPDLHSELNLSSLELGDSALYFCASSRSSSGGETQYFGPGTRLLVL.